This TCR beta chain was observed in a study of early T cells in non-severe SARS-CoV-2 infection. The wider study: Unpaired chains resulted from sequencing bulk RNA of unsorted whole blood. Overall study results and limits: Matching results from VDJdb favored anti-spike CD8 responses, leaving private and CD4 specificities undetected.

CDR1 and CDR2 (germline): SEHNR, FQNEAQ (reference sequence). CDR3 length: 13 residues. Germline trimming cut 3 bases from V and 4 bases from J; bases unmatched to any gene: 2. Unique molecular identifier tags were affixed to discrete cDNA molecules. TCRdb reprocessed the 5' RACE reads via MiXCR and lists one record per CDR3 protein. Here the sample spans tens of thousands of distinct CDR3 sequences, about 12% being singletons. In its sample, this clonotype was seen a few times. Antigen unknown. The chain recombines TRBV7-9 with TRBJ2-7; 8 positions match TRBD1. Sequences were obtained from whole blood. The receptor's source is an adult who was a healthcare worker with PCR-confirmed SARS-CoV-2 infection or an uninfected control (not recorded which). CDR3 in DNA: TGTGCCAGCAGCTTGACAGGGGAGTACGAGCAGTACTTC. This sequence encodes CASSLTGEYEQYF. The full variable domain, rest sourced from reference TRBV7-9 and TRBJ2-7, is DTGVSQNPRHKITKRGQNVTFRCDPISEHNRLYWYRQTLGQGPEFLTYFQNEAQLEKSRLLSDRFSAERPKGSFSTLEIQRTEQGDSAMYLCASSLTGEYEQYFGPGTRLTVT.